These 11 T cell receptor beta chains share one sample of origin, sequenced in a study of T-cell reconstitution after alpha-beta-depleted transplantation in children. The TCRbeta library was prepared with unique molecular identifiers. TCRdb re-called the PCR reads through MiXCR, storing one row per CDR3 protein. This table holds 640,000 or so distinct CDR3 sequences, 16% found once. The source was PBMCs from the stem cell graft donor, collected from the stem cell graft. The receptors derive from a human donor who donated a stem cell graft to a child with acute myeloid leukemia.

The chain links TRBV27 to TRBJ2-5; D unclear. Germline CDR1 MNHEY, CDR2 SMNVEV (reference sequence). This CDR3 spans 12 amino acids. Between the trimmed V and J ends, which lost 8 bases and 5 bases, there was a span of 12 bases. CDR3 residues: CASGTPWETQYF. Here the CDR3 DNA reads TGTGCCAGCGGCACTCCGTGGGAGACCCAGTACTTC.

The chain has TRBV5-1 and TRBJ2-5, with D possibly being TRBD1 (5 bases). Germline CDR1 is SGHRS and CDR2 is YFSETQ. V lost 1 base to trimming and J lost 5 bases, with 9 bases between them. The CDR3 is 13 amino acids. The CDR3 sequence: CASSLSRAETQYF. The CDR3 bases are TGCGCCAGCAGCTTGAGCAGGGCGGAGACCCAGTACTTC.

The chain combines TRBV28 with TRBJ2-3; no firm D call. The CDR3 consists of 16 residues. The V gene's germline CDR1 is MDHEN and CDR2 SYDVKM. The V gene lost 5 bases and the J gene lost 5 bases, with 20 bases spanning the gap. The CDR3 sequence: CASSLRTGSPGDTQYF. The CDR3 bases are TGTGCCAGCAGTCTGAGAACCGGGTCTCCTGGAGATACGCAGTATTTT.

This chain uses TRBV5-1 with TRBJ1-1, with D possibly being TRBD1 (6 bases). The V end was cut by 2 bases, the J end by 6 bases, with 14 bases between. The V gene's germline CDR1 is SGHRS and CDR2 YFSETQ. CDR3 size: 14 residues. The CDR3 region is CASSFSGARAEAFF. In nucleotides, the CDR3 is TGCGCCAGCAGCTTTTCGGGGGCTCGGGCTGAAGCTTTCTTT.

This clonotype occurred many times. The chain combines TRBV5-6 with TRBJ1-5; 8 nucleotides align to TRBD1. J was trimmed by 5 bases and V by 1 base; bases with no gene match: 8. Germline CDR1 SGHDT, CDR2 YYEEEE. This CDR3 spans 16 amino acids. The CDR3 region is CASSLLGSTGDQPQHF. CDR3 bases: TGTGCCAGCAGCTTGTTGGGGTCGACAGGGGATCAGCCCCAGCATTTT. Full variable domain (remainder filled in from reference TRBV5-6 and TRBJ1-5): DAGVTQSPTHLIKTRGQQVTLRCSPKSGHDTVSWYQQALGQGPQFIFQYYEEEERQRGNFPDRFSGHQFPNYSSELNVNALLLGDSALYLCASSLLGSTGDQPQHFGDGTRLSIL.

The V call is TRBV10-3, the J call TRBJ1-1; the D is unclear. CDR1 is ENHRY and CDR2 is SYGVKD in the germline V gene. V was pared by 9 bases and J by 2 bases, with 13 bases between. The CDR3 consists of 13 residues. The CDR3: CAIQNWENTEAFF. The CDR3 DNA follows: TGTGCCATTCAAAACTGGGAAAACACTGAAGCTTTCTTT.

This clonotype has at least ten counts. The CDR3 coding sequence is TGTGCCAGCAGTTTCGAATATACGCAGTATTTT. Translated: CASSFEYTQYF. The chain couples TRBV12-3 or TRBV12-4 to TRBJ2-3; the D is unclear. The CDR3 consists of 11 residues. V was pared by 3 bases and J by 7 bases, with 5 bases between.

This chain links TRBV15 with TRBJ2-5, with D perhaps matching TRBD2 (6 bases). Germline assignment: CDR1 LNHNV and CDR2 YYDKDF (reference sequence). This CDR3 region has 15 residues. V was clipped by 3 bases and J by 3 bases, with 14 bases between them. The CDR3 reads CATSRGGRQEETQYF. The CDR3 region has the DNA TGTGCCACCAGCAGGGGAGGTCGACAAGAAGAGACCCAGTACTTC.

This clonotype appeared a few times. The J gene is TRBJ2-5, the V gene TRBV7-9; perhaps TRBD1 as D (6 bases). This CDR3 is built from 15 residues. Trimming shortened V by 5 bases and J by 4 bases, and 17 bases separated the two germline ends. Germline CDR1 is SEHNR and CDR2 is FQNEAQ (reference sequence). The CDR3, as DNA: TGTGCCAGCAGCACACCCGTCAGGGGCGCAGAGACCCAGTACTTC. Translation: CASSTPVRGAETQYF.

J is TRBJ2-4 and V is TRBV11-2, with 7 bases that match TRBD1. This CDR3 region has 17 residues. The germline V gene encodes CDR1 SGHAT and CDR2 FQNNGV. The J segment lost 3 bases and the V segment lost 4 bases, leaving 12 bases of the junction unmatched. The CDR3 reads CASSSNGQVLLKNIQYF. The CDR3 bases are TGTGCCAGCAGCTCCAATGGACAGGTCCTGCTCAAAAACATTCAGTACTTC.

About this clonotype itself: A much larger clone lies a single base off, so this may be a read error. The V gene is TRBV6-5, the J gene TRBJ2-3; D uncertain. Trimming took off 2 bases at V and 5 bases at J, with 11 bases between the two ends. Germline V gene sequence: CDR1 MNHEY, CDR2 SVGAGI. The CDR3 covers 14 residues. The CDR3 region is CASSYRGILDTQYF. DNA for the CDR3: TGTGCCAGCAGTTACCGTGGCATCTTAGATACGCAGTATTTT.